The 9 T cell receptor beta chains reported below all come from one sample, sequenced in a study of blood T cell repertoires in COVID-19. TCRdb's table, derived via immunoSEQ multiplex PCR, lists solely in-frame clones and lacks some. The repertoire has 68,000 or so clones, 80% to 90% of them found once; the top ten carry 8.2%. Sequencing input: peripheral blood. The receptor set was obtained from a man aged 50 to 59 with active COVID-19.

This chain joins TRBV24-1 and TRBJ2-3, with 7 bases aligning to TRBD1. The CDR3 covers 15 residues. Per the germline V gene, CDR1 is KGHDR and CDR2 is SFDVKD. Trimming at V came to 5 bases and at J to 0 bases, leaving 4 bases not matched to a gene. CDR3 in amino acids: CATSAGRGSTDTQYF. In DNA form, the CDR3 reads TGTGCCACCAGTGCGGGCAGGGGGAGCACAGATACGCAGTATTTT.

The genes are TRBV27 and TRBJ1-5, with D possibly TRBD1 on 5 matching bases. V was cut by 5 bases and J by 0 bases, with 26 bases left in between. Per the germline V gene, CDR1 is MNHEY and CDR2 is SMNVEV (reference sequence). The CDR3 has 20 amino acids. Written as DNA, the CDR3 is TGTGCCAGCAGTCCCGAGGGGACTTTCAGAAAAGGGGATAGCAATCAGCCCCAGCATTTT. Amino acids: CASSPEGTFRKGDSNQPQHF.

This clone has only one observation. The chain uses TRBV28 and TRBJ1-1; 7 positions match TRBD1. V trimming: 6 bases; J trimming: 1 base; junction bases outside the gene matches: 11. CDR1 MDHEN and CDR2 SYDVKM come from the germline V gene. The CDR3 length is 16 residues. CDR3 region: CASRSYKGATNTEAFF. The CDR3 nucleotides are TGTGCCAGCAGGTCATACAAGGGGGCGACGAACACTGAAGCTTTCTTT.

The chain is built from TRBV19 and TRBJ1-1; D is undetermined. V lost 6 bases to trimming and J lost 1 base, with 9 bases between them. The germline CDR1 and CDR2 sequences are LNHDA and SQIVND (reference sequence). This CDR3 has 13 amino acids. The CDR3 reads CASSFAQNTEAFF. The CDR3 nucleotides are TGTGCCAGTAGCTTCGCACAGAACACTGAAGCTTTCTTT.

This sequence joins TRBV6-5 and TRBJ2-3, with a tentative D call TRBD2 (5 bases). The CDR3 spans 13 residues. From germline, CDR1 is MNHEY and CDR2 SVGAGI. Trimming removed 7 bases from V and 5 bases from J, with 13 bases in between. The CDR3 DNA reads TGTGCCAGCAAATTAATGGGGAGAGATACGCAGTATTTT. It specifies CASKLMGRDTQYF.

This rearrangement joins TRBV6-6 to TRBJ1-6, with 11 bases aligning to TRBD1. The CDR3 consists of 14 residues. Trimming removed 6 bases from V and 7 bases from J; junction bases left unmatched: 2. CDR1 and CDR2 from the germline V gene are MNHNY and SVGAGI (reference sequence). The CDR3 bases are TGTGCCAGCAGGGGGACAGGGGGGAATTCACCCCTCCACTTT. Residues: CASRGTGGNSPLHF.

The chain is built from TRBV4-1 and TRBJ2-3; 8 positions match TRBD2. Germline V lookup: CDR1 MGHRA, CDR2 YSYEKL. The CDR3 spans 15 residues. J lost 5 bases, V lost 1 base, and 5 bases had no gene match. The CDR3 spells CASSQAGGLGDTQYF. The CDR3 nucleotides read TGCGCCAGCAGCCAAGCGGGGGGGCTCGGAGATACGCAGTATTTT.

The DNA for the CDR3 is TGTGCCAGCAGTTACACTCAGGGAGGTAATTCACCCCTCCACTTT. It is translated as CASSYTQGGNSPLHF. The chain combines TRBV6-5 with TRBJ1-6; tentative D call: TRBD1 (5 bases). The CDR3 sequence is 15 residues long. Germline CDR1 and CDR2: MNHEY and SVGAGI. V was trimmed by 2 bases and J by 6 bases, leaving 11 bases between them.

The rearrangement uses TRBV18 and TRBJ1-3, with 7 bases that match TRBD1. V lost 3 bases, J lost 0 bases, and 5 bases stayed unmatched. The CDR3 length is 16 residues. Germline CDR1 reads KGHSH; CDR2 reads LQKENI. The CDR3 reads CASSPGTASSGNTIYF. Written as DNA, the CDR3 is TGTGCCAGCTCACCCGGGACAGCCAGCTCTGGAAACACCATATATTTT.